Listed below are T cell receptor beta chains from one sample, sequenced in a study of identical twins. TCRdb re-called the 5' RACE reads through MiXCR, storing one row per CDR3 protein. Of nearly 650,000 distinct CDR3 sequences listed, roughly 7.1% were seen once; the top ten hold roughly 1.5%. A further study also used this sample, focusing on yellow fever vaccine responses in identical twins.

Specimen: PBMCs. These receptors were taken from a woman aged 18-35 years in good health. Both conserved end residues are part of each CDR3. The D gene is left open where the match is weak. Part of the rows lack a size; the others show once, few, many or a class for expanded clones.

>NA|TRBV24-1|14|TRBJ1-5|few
TGTGCCACCAGCCGGGCAGAGGAAAATCAGCCCCAGCATTTT
CATSRAEENQPQHF
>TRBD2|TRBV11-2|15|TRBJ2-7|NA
TGTGCCAGCAGCTTCTTAAGCGGGAGTACTTACGTGCAGTACTTC
CASSFLSGSTYVQYF
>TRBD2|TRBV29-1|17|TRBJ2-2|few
TGCAGCGTTGAAGACACGGGACTAGCGGGGGACACCGGGGAGCTGTTTTTT
CSVEDTGLAGDTGELFF
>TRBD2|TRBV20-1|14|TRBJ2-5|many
TGCAGTGCTGATCTAGCGGGAGTAAAGGAGACCCAGTACTTC
CSADLAGVKETQYF
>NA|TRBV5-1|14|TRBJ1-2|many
TGCGCCAGCAGCTCGGACAGCGATAACTATGGCTACACCTTC
CASSSDSDNYGYTF
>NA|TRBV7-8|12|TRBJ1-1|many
TGTGCCAGCAGCTTTGGAGGGCAGGGTGCTTTCTTT
CASSFGGQGAFF
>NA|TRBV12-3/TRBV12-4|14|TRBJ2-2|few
TGTGCCATCCCTTTCGGTATGGGGACCGGGGAGCTGTTTTTT
CAIPFGMGTGELFF
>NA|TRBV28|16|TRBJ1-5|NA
TGTGCCAGCAGCCTGGGACCGCGGATTAGCAATCAGCCCCAGCATTTT
CASSLGPRISNQPQHF
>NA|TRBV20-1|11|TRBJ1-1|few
TGCAGTGCTAGTGAGGGGGATGAAGCTTTCTTT
CSASEGDEAFF
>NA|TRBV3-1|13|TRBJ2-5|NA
TGTGCCAGCAGCGCCACCAATTTAGAGACCCAGTACTTC
CASSATNLETQYF
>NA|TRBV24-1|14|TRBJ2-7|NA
TGTGCCACCAGTGATTCGTGGAGCTCCTACGAGCAGTACTTC
CATSDSWSSYEQYF
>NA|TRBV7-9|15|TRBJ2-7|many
TGTGCCAGCAGCCCCCCGGGGGGCATTAAGAACGAGCAGTACTTC
CASSPPGGIKNEQYF
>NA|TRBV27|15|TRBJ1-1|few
TGTGCCAGCAGTTTACAGGACAGCAAGAACACTGAAGCTTTCTTT
CASSLQDSKNTEAFF
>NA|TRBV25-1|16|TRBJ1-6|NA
TGTGCCAGCAGTGGGTCCTCGGTCAGCATTAGTTCACCCCTCCACTTT
CASSGSSVSISSPLHF
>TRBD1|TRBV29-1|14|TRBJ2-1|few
TGCAGCGTAGCCCAGGGGGATCACAACAATGAGCAGTTCTTC
CSVAQGDHNNEQFF
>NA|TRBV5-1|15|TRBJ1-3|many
TGCGCCAGCAGCTCGGACGGGATCTCTGGAAACACCATATATTTT
CASSSDGISGNTIYF
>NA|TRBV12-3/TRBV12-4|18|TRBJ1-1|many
TGTGCCAGCATCCCCGAATGGGGGGCGTCCGCCTCGAACACTGAAGCTTTCTTT
CASIPEWGASASNTEAFF
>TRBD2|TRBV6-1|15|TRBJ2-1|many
TGTGCCAGCAGTGGACTAGCAAGCTCCTACAATGAGCAGTTCTTC
CASSGLASSYNEQFF
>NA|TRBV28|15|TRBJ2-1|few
TGTGCCAGCAGTCCCACCTGGAACTCCTACAATGAGCAGTTCTTC
CASSPTWNSYNEQFF
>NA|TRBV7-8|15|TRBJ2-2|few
TGTGCCAGCTCGCCTTATCTCAGGGACACCGGGGAGCTGTTTTTT
CASSPYLRDTGELFF
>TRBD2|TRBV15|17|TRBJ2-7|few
TGTGCCACCAGCAAACTGACTAGCGGGAGGTTTACCTACGAGCAGTACTTC
CATSKLTSGRFTYEQYF
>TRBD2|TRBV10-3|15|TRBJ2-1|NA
TGTGCCATCAGCGACCCGGGACTAGGCAACAATGAGCAGTTCTTC
CAISDPGLGNNEQFF
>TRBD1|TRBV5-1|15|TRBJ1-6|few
TGCGCCAGCAGCTTGGACAGGGGGACTAATTCACCCCTCCACTTT
CASSLDRGTNSPLHF
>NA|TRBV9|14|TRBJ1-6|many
TGTGCCAGCAGCGTAGGGGACGTGGGGGGACCCCTCCACTTT
CASSVGDVGGPLHF
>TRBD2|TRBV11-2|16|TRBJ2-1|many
TGTGCCAGCAGCCCCCGAGGGACTAGTATAAACAATGAGCAGTTCTTC
CASSPRGTSINNEQFF
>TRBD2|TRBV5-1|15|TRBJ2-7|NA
TGCGCCAGCACCAACGCGGAACTAGCGGGTCACGAGCAGTACTTC
CASTNAELAGHEQYF